This TCR beta chain was obtained from a study of T-cell memory formation after mild COVID-19. Study conclusions and caveats: Shrinking CD4+ clones resided mostly in CM and EM, and CD8+ ones in EMRA.

TCRdb used MiXCR to reprocess the 5' RACE reads, holding one entry per CDR3 protein. The sample holds around 510,000 distinct CDR3 sequences, about 20% seen once. To note about this clonotype: What it binds is unknown. A read error may account for a junction end that differs from germline.

Germline-derived CDR1 and CDR2 are KGHSH and LQKENI. The CDR3 covers 14 residues. This rearrangement joins TRBV18 to TRBJ2-5; D is undetermined. The TCR was taken from an adult woman who had mild COVID-19 (a few samples of this study predate the infection). Cell type and time point are not known. Material: PBMCs or a T cell subset sorted from them (not recorded which). Written as DNA, the CDR3 is TGTGCCAGCTCACCGGGAACCGTTGGAGAGATCCAGTACTTC. As protein: CASSPGTVGEIQYF.